These 13 T cell receptor beta chains originate from one sample sequenced in a study of lung T cells in sarcoidosis with Löfgren's syndrome (dated by TCRdb to 2017 to 2019). The sample was run on an Illumina MiSeq. TCRdb trimmed public reads at Q25 via fastp, called clones via MiXCR and kept in-frame beta chains. Duplicate CDR3 protein sequences are folded into a single record with the most common DNA and genes. The sample profile shows 6,500 to 9,500 distinct CDR3 sequences; around 20% of them were found once. Clones ranked in the top ten supply around 25% of the sample. The sequencing sample was made of CD4+ T cells from bronchoalveolar lavage fluid. The receptors derive from a human donor with sarcoidosis (Löfgren's syndrome or another form), or a control subject (not recorded which).

This clonotype was observed many times. The chain uses TRBV19 and TRBJ1-1, with 8 bases matching TRBD1. The CDR3 is made up of 16 amino acids. Germline loops: CDR1 LNHDA, CDR2 SQIVND (reference sequence). The V segment lost 6 bases and the J segment 2 bases; nucleotides outside the gene matches: 11. The CDR3 loop is CASREDRVDSNTEAFF. The DNA for the CDR3 is TGTGCCAGTAGGGAGGACAGGGTCGACTCCAACACTGAAGCTTTCTTT.

This clonotype was recorded at least ten times. The genes are TRBV18 and TRBJ1-1; D remains ambiguous. The CDR3 loop spans 13 amino acids. Trimming cost V 6 bases and J 1 base, with 9 bases left between them. The V gene's germline CDR1 is KGHSH and CDR2 LQKENI. The CDR3 DNA sequence: TGTGCCAGCTCCCCGACGGAGAACACTGAAGCTTTCTTT. It is translated as CASSPTENTEAFF.

This rearrangement joins TRBV5-1 to TRBJ2-1; 8 bases are shared with TRBD2. Germline trimming cut 5 bases from V and 8 bases from J; bases unmatched to any gene: 15. From germline, CDR1 is SGHRS and CDR2 YFSETQ. This CDR3 comprises 16 residues. The CDR3 DNA sequence: TGCGCCAGCAGGGCCAGGGTAGCGAGCGGGGGTCATGAGCAGTTCTTC. This codes for CASRARVASGGHEQFF. Drawing the rest from reference TRBV5-1 and TRBJ2-1, the complete variable domain is KAGVTQTPRYLIKTRGQQVTLSCSPISGHRSVSWYQQTPGQGLQFLFEYFSETQRNKGNFPGRFSGRQFSNSRSEMNVSTLELGDSALYLCASRARVASGGHEQFFGPGTRLTVL.

The chain combines TRBV6-4 with TRBJ2-2; the match to TRBD1 covers 7 bases. Per the germline V gene, CDR1 is MRHNA and CDR2 is SNTAGT. Trimming took 5 bases from V and 5 from J; bases not matched to a gene: 2. This CDR3 spans 13 amino acids. CDR3 in amino acids: CASSSQGTGELFF. In nucleotides, the CDR3 is TGTGCCAGCAGTTCACAGGGGACCGGGGAGCTGTTTTTT.

The V call is TRBV20-1, the J call TRBJ2-1; D is possibly TRBD1 (5 bases). V lost 2 bases to trimming and J lost 5 bases, with 7 bases between them. Germline lookup yields CDR1 DFQATT and CDR2 SNEGSKA (reference sequence). The CDR3 runs 12 residues. The CDR3 DNA reads TGCAGTGCTAGATGGGGCGACAATGAGCAGTTCTTC. It encodes CSARWGDNEQFF.

This clonotype was seen many times. This chain connects TRBV28 to TRBJ2-1; D may correspond to TRBD1 or TRBD2 (5 bases each). The V end was cut by 5 bases, the J end by 8 bases, with 10 bases between. This CDR3 spans 12 amino acids. Germline-derived CDR1 and CDR2 are MDHEN and SYDVKM. Here the CDR3 reads CASSQGTYEQFF. The CDR3 coding sequence is TGTGCCAGCAGTCAAGGGACGTATGAGCAGTTCTTC.

Of note for this clonotype: This may come from a read error, since a much larger clone is one base off. Lacking the conserved final phenylalanine or tryptophan, this CDR3 likely reflects a read error. The J gene is TRBJ2-5, the V gene TRBV7-6; TRBD2 matches 12 bases. Germline assignment: CDR1 SGHVS and CDR2 FNYEAQ. The CDR3 runs 14 residues. CDR3 in amino acids: CASSPGTSGETQYL. CDR3 in DNA: TGTGCTAGCAGCCCCGGGACTAGCGGGGAGACCCAGTACCTC.

To note about this clonotype: One base away lies a much larger clone, so this may be a sequencing read error. Since the CDR3 does not end with the conserved phenylalanine or tryptophan, this likely comes from a read error. V and J are TRBV2 and TRBJ2-1; the D is unclear. Germline loops: CDR1 SNHLY, CDR2 FYNNEI. The V gene lost 6 bases and the J gene lost 3 bases, with 9 bases spanning the gap. CDR3 length: 13 amino acids. Written as DNA, the CDR3 is TGTGCCAGCAGAATTGGCGGCTACAATGAGCAGTTCCTC. Amino acid sequence: CASRIGGYNEQFL.

Points on this clonotype: This may be a read error, as it is one base from a much larger clone. This chain connects TRBV20-1 to TRBJ1-2; tentatively, D is TRBD1 (6 bases). The CDR3 runs 15 residues. Germline V gene sequence: CDR1 DFQATT, CDR2 SNEGSKA (reference sequence). V lost 5 bases and J lost 3, with 19 bases in between. CDR3 nucleotides: TGCAGTGCTCAACCCCTACAGGGAAGGGACTATGGCTACACCTTC. Amino acid sequence: CSAQPLQGRDYGYTF.

This clonotype appeared a few times. V usage is TRBV5-4 and J usage is TRBJ1-4; possibly TRBD1 for D (5 bases). The CDR3 covers 14 residues. Trimming removed 7 bases at V and 4 bases at J, with 14 bases between. Germline V gene data show CDR1 as SGHNT and CDR2 as YYREEE (reference sequence). CDR3 loop: CASQEGADNEKLFF. CDR3 coding DNA: TGTGCCAGCCAAGAAGGGGCAGATAATGAAAAACTGTTTTTT.

Turning to this clonotype: A clone one base away is much larger, so this may be a read error. This rearrangement joins TRBV12-3 or TRBV12-4 to TRBJ1-1; D gene uncertain. The CDR3 has 13 amino acids. CDR3 sequence: CTSSFREDTEAFF. Written as DNA, the CDR3 is TGTACCAGCAGTTTCCGGGAGGACACTGAAGCTTTCTTT.

For this clonotype: One base away lies a much larger clone, so this may be a sequencing read error. This rearrangement joins TRBV5-4 to TRBJ2-2; D is unresolved. The CDR3 length is 16 residues. CDR1 and CDR2 (germline): SGHNT, YYREEE (reference sequence). Trimming pared 5 bases from V and 4 bases from J, leaving 18 bases between. CDR3 sequence reads: CASRTSVGEFTGELFF. As DNA, the CDR3 is TGTGCCAGCAGAACCTCAGTAGGAGAATTCACCGGGGAGCTGTTTTTT. Variable domain in full (rest from reference TRBV5-4 and TRBJ2-2): ETGVTQSPTHLIKTRGQQVTLRCSSQSGHNTVSWYQQALGQGPQFIFQYYREEENGRGNFPPRFSGLQFPNYSSELNVNALELDDSALYLCASRTSVGEFTGELFFGEGSRLTVL.

In its sample, this clonotype was seen many times. This chain's CDR3 is CASRRERGYTF. CDR3 bases: TGTGCCAGCAGGAGGGAGAGGGGCTACACCTTC. The chain employs TRBV28 and TRBJ1-2; D uncertain. Trimming pared 6 bases from V and 8 bases from J, leaving 10 bases between. Germline-derived CDR1 and CDR2 are MDHEN and SYDVKM. CDR3 length equals 11 residues.